This T cell receptor (beta chain) appears in the sequencing data of a study of response to subunit inactivated influenza vaccine. Only a few counts were recorded for this clonotype. Its cognate antigen is unknown. TCRdb re-called the RT-PCR reads through MiXCR, storing one row per CDR3 protein. The sample lists under 800,000 distinct CDR3 sequences, more than 11% occurring once. Whole-study findings and limits: Only a handful of new T cells, the authors suggested, are recruited with each seasonal influenza vaccination.

The germline gives CDR1 KGHSH, CDR2 LQKENI. After removal of 5 bases from V and 8 bases from J, the junction contained 2 bases not matched to a gene. The CDR3 is 11 amino acids. The chain carries TRBV18 and TRBJ1-1; the match to TRBD1 covers 7 bases. This receptor was taken from a man in his fifties who received an inactivated influenza vaccine. Sequencing used PBMCs from blood, obtained 14 to 15 days before vaccination. CDR3 coding DNA: TGTGCCAGCTCAGCGACAGGGGAAGCTTTCTTT. Its protein is CASSATGEAFF.